Shown below are 31 T cell receptor beta chains from a single sample sequenced in a study of T-cell reconstitution after alpha-beta-depleted transplantation in children. TCRbeta library preparation incorporated unique molecular identifiers. TCRdb analysed the PCR reads with MiXCR anew, one entry per CDR3 protein. The sample records some 500,000 distinct CDR3 sequences, about 18% being singletons. The sample consisted of PBMCs from the stem cell graft donor, taken from the stem cell graft. The receptors shown here come from a human donor who donated a stem cell graft to a child with acute lymphoblastic leukemia.

There are a few counts of this clonotype. This chain links TRBV12-3 or TRBV12-4 with TRBJ2-3; D is unclear. The V end was cut by 5 bases, the J end by 2 bases, with 14 bases between. This CDR3 region has 15 residues. DNA of the CDR3: TGTGCCAGCAGTCCCTATGGCCAGTTCACAGATACGCAGTATTTT. Amino acids: CASSPYGQFTDTQYF.

This clonotype was observed a handful of times. The CDR3 coding sequence is TGTGCCAGCAGTGCCCGACAGGGGGCGAAGTACGAGCAGTACTTC. Its protein is CASSARQGAKYEQYF. V usage is TRBV12-3 or TRBV12-4 and J usage is TRBJ2-7, with 10 positions matching TRBD1. This CDR3 comprises 15 residues. After removal of 5 bases from V and 4 bases from J, the junction contained 8 bases not matched to a gene.

The V gene is TRBV4-1, the J gene TRBJ2-1; possible D gene TRBD2, 6 bases. Deletions cut 4 bases from V and 7 bases from J, with 17 bases between. Germline loops: CDR1 MGHRA, CDR2 YSYEKL. The CDR3 totals 15 residues. DNA for the CDR3: TGCGCCAGCAGCCTAACCCTCCCGGGAGTGAATGAGCAGTTCTTC. Its translation is CASSLTLPGVNEQFF.

V and J are TRBV10-2 and TRBJ2-7, with no clear D. V shed 2 bases and J shed 3 bases, with 11 bases lying between them. This CDR3 is built from 14 residues. Germline V gene sequence: CDR1 WSHSY, CDR2 SAAADI. CDR3 DNA: TGCGCCAGCAGTGAGAGCGCGCGAGGCTACGAGCAGTACTTC. This codes for CASSESARGYEQYF.

The V and J genes are TRBV12-3 or TRBV12-4 and TRBJ1-5; 11 bases fit TRBD1. This CDR3 has 14 residues. J was trimmed by 5 bases and V by 6 bases; bases with no gene match: 3. The CDR3 DNA is TGTGCCAGCAGCCCGGACAGGGGGCATCAGCCCCAGCATTTT. Residues: CASSPDRGHQPQHF.

This clonotype was seen a handful of times. The V gene is TRBV9, the J gene TRBJ2-3; D is unclear. The CDR3 contains 15 residues. CDR1 SGDLS and CDR2 YYNGEE come from the germline V gene. The V gene lost 5 bases and the J gene lost 2 bases, with 15 bases spanning the gap. Here the CDR3 reads CASSDDGLPTDTQYF. CDR3 nucleotides: TGTGCCAGCAGTGACGACGGGCTGCCCACAGATACGCAGTATTTT.

This clonotype has more than one count but fewer than ten. This chain links TRBV3-1 with TRBJ1-5, with D unclear. V was pared by 3 bases and J by 4 bases, with 13 bases between. This CDR3 is 15 amino acids long. Germline CDR1 LGHDT, CDR2 YNNKEL (reference sequence). The CDR3 spells CASSQGYTGNQPQHF. The DNA for the CDR3 is TGTGCCAGCAGCCAGGGCTACACGGGGAATCAGCCCCAGCATTTT.

This clonotype appeared a few times. The chain couples TRBV12-3 or TRBV12-4 to TRBJ2-1, with 12 bases aligning to TRBD2. The CDR3 contains 20 residues. With V trimmed by 6 bases and J by 6 bases, 21 bases remained unmatched. As DNA, the CDR3 is TGTGCCAGCAGGCCGACTAGCGGGGGTCTCCTCGTCCACCGTTCCAATGAGCAGTTCTTC. Protein product: CASRPTSGGLLVHRSNEQFF.

This clonotype was detected once. This rearrangement joins TRBV5-6 to TRBJ2-7, with 8 nucleotides matching TRBD2. V was pared by 0 bases and J by 6 bases, with 17 bases of the junction left unmatched. This CDR3 comprises 18 residues. CDR1 and CDR2 from the germline V gene are SGHDT and YYEEEE. In DNA form, the CDR3 reads TGTGCCAGCAGCTTGGAACTAGCGGAGTCGATAAATATGGGCGAGCAGTACTTC. Its translation: CASSLELAESINMGEQYF.

This chain links TRBV12-3 or TRBV12-4 with TRBJ2-2; D unresolved. There are 14 residues in the CDR3. V dropped 8 bases and J dropped 5 bases, with 15 bases sitting between them. The CDR3 DNA is TGTGCCAGCTCCAGCCGACCTCTGACCGGGGAGCTGTTTTTT. Its protein product is CASSSRPLTGELFF.

This clonotype turned up a few times. The chain carries TRBV11-1 and TRBJ1-1; no clear D gene. Looked up from germline, CDR1 is SGHAT and CDR2 is FQDESV (reference sequence). V was pared by 2 bases and J by 4 bases, with 14 bases between. The CDR3 sequence is 15 residues long. CDR3 nucleotide sequence: TGTGCCAGCAGCTTAACAAGGAGGGAGGGCACTGAAGCTTTCTTT. It is translated as CASSLTRREGTEAFF.

The chain combines TRBV10-3 with TRBJ2-5; 7 bases agree with TRBD1. CDR1 is ENHRY and CDR2 is SYGVKD in the germline V gene. V was pared by 1 base and J by 5 bases, with 10 bases of the junction left unmatched. This CDR3 has 16 amino acids. DNA for the CDR3: TGTGCCATCAGTGAGTGGCAGAAAACAGGGGAGGAGACCCAGTACTTC. This encodes CAISEWQKTGEETQYF.

For the CDR3, the DNA is TGCAGTGTTCTCCGGGGGTTCACAGATACGCAGTATTTT. It yields the protein CSVLRGFTDTQYF. This chain uses TRBV20-1 with TRBJ2-3, with D perhaps TRBD2 (6 bases). Germline V gene data show CDR1 as DFQATT and CDR2 as SNEGSKA (reference sequence). The CDR3 extends over 13 amino acids. V lost 7 bases and J 2 bases, leaving 13 bases between the germline ends.

V and J are TRBV5-1 and TRBJ2-5; TRBD1 is a possible D gene (5 bases). CDR3 size: 15 residues. Trimming took 0 bases from V and 3 from J, leaving 12 bases between them. Germline V gene lookup returns CDR1 SGHRS and CDR2 YFSETQ. The CDR3 DNA is TGCGCCAGCAGCTTGGGACAGTGGGCGGAAGAGACCCAGTACTTC. This codes for CASSLGQWAEETQYF. Full variable domain (outside the CDR3, taken from reference TRBV5-1 and TRBJ2-5): KAGVTQTPRYLIKTRGQQVTLSCSPISGHRSVSWYQQTPGQGLQFLFEYFSETQRNKGNFPGRFSGRQFSNSRSEMNVSTLELGDSALYLCASSLGQWAEETQYFGPGTRLLVL.

This clonotype occurred a few times. This chain uses TRBV6-1 with TRBJ2-7, with 12 bases fitting TRBD2. V was clipped by 6 bases and J by 3 bases; unmatched bases: 3. The CDR3 is made up of 14 amino acids. Looked up from germline, CDR1 is MNHNS and CDR2 is SASEGT. The DNA for the CDR3 is TGTGCCAGCAGGACTAGCGGGAGTATCTACGAGCAGTACTTC. Translating gives CASRTSGSIYEQYF.

This clonotype has more than one count but fewer than ten. The CDR3 DNA follows: TGTGCCAGCAGCACCCCCGGGACGTACGAGCAGTACTTC. Its translation is CASSTPGTYEQYF. The V gene is TRBV7-9, the J gene TRBJ2-7; either TRBD1 or TRBD2 may fit D (5 bases each). Germline loops: CDR1 SEHNR, CDR2 FQNEAQ (reference sequence). Trimming stripped 5 bases from V and 4 bases from J, with 12 bases between. The CDR3 consists of 13 residues.

The rearrangement uses TRBV3-1 and TRBJ1-6; perhaps TRBD1 as D (5 bases). CDR3 length: 15 residues. V was cut by 4 bases and J by 8 bases, with 15 bases left in between. Germline lookup yields CDR1 LGHDT and CDR2 YNNKEL (reference sequence). Written as DNA, the CDR3 is TGTGCCAGCAGCCCCCGCTGGGGCCTCGATTCACCCCTCCACTTT. Translating it yields CASSPRWGLDSPLHF.

The rearrangement joins TRBV25-1 to TRBJ2-2; the match to TRBD1 covers 9 bases. The CDR3 spans 17 residues. Germline CDR1 and CDR2: MGHDK and SYGVNS. V shed 3 bases, J shed 1 base, and the junction held 6 bases outside the gene matches. The CDR3 here is CASSDRPGQGNTGELFF. CDR3 nucleotide sequence: TGTGCCAGCAGTGACCGTCCGGGACAGGGGAACACCGGGGAGCTGTTTTTT. Full variable domain (missing parts from reference TRBV25-1 and TRBJ2-2): EADIYQTPRYLVIGTGKKITLECSQTMGHDKMYWYQQDPGMELHLIHYSYGVNSTEKGDLSSESTVSRIRTEHFPLTLESARPSHTSQYLCASSDRPGQGNTGELFFGEGSRLTVL.

This chain joins TRBV6-1 and TRBJ2-1, with D unresolved. CDR3 length: 12 residues. Germline V lookup: CDR1 MNHNS, CDR2 SASEGT. With 8 bases removed from V and 4 bases from J, the gap between germline ends came to 9 bases. The CDR3 loop reads CASGGRYNEQFF. The DNA for the CDR3 is TGTGCCAGCGGCGGTCGGTACAATGAGCAGTTCTTC.

This clonotype was found a few times. The chain links TRBV5-1 to TRBJ2-3; TRBD2 matches at 10 bases. The V segment lost 4 bases and the J segment 4 bases; nucleotides outside the gene matches: 6. Germline CDR1 and CDR2: SGHRS and YFSETQ. The CDR3 contains 15 residues. This CDR3 reads CASSVSGRTPDTQYF. The CDR3 nucleotides read TGCGCCAGCAGCGTTAGCGGGAGGACGCCAGATACGCAGTATTTT.

V is TRBV9 and J is TRBJ1-2; no clear D. Germline V gene sequence: CDR1 SGDLS, CDR2 YYNGEE. V lost 4 bases and J 4 bases, leaving 17 bases between the germline ends. The CDR3 has 15 residues. CDR3 nucleotides: TGTGCCAGCAGCATGCACCGAACAGCGTTCTATGGCTACACCTTC. It encodes CASSMHRTAFYGYTF.

This clonotype was observed at least ten times. One junction end disagrees with the germline gene, perhaps due to a read error. This chain uses TRBV18 with TRBJ1-3; no definite D call. CDR3 length: 12 residues. Germline CDR1 reads KGHSH; CDR2 reads LQKENI. CDR3 coding DNA: TGCGCCAGCAGCTTGGATGGAAACACCATATATTTT. Translating it yields CASSLDGNTIYF. The entire variable domain, with the rest obtained from reference TRBV18 and TRBJ1-3, is as follows: NAGVMQNPRHLVRRRGQEARLRCSPMKGHSHVYWYRQLPEEGLKFMVYLQKENIIDESGMPKERFSAEFPKEGPSILRIQQVVRGDSAAYFCASSLDGNTIYFGEGSWLTVV.

The chain links TRBV27 to TRBJ1-5; D uncertain. The CDR3 sequence is 14 residues long. V was clipped by 10 bases and J by 1 base, with 14 bases between them. Germline V gives CDR1 MNHEY, CDR2 SMNVEV (reference sequence). As DNA, the CDR3 is TGTGCCACCCGGGGTGGTATGAGCAATCAGCCCCAGCATTTT. This gives the protein CATRGGMSNQPQHF.

V gene TRBV7-9 combines with J gene TRBJ2-5; TRBD1 matches 7 bases. The germline gives CDR1 SEHNR, CDR2 FQNEAQ (reference sequence). The CDR3 extends over 15 amino acids. With 4 bases clipped from V and 4 bases from J, the junction kept 9 bases outside the gene matches. The CDR3 sequence is CASSSRQGNLETQYF. The CDR3, as DNA: TGTGCCAGCAGCTCCCGACAGGGAAACTTAGAGACCCAGTACTTC.

V usage is TRBV14 and J usage is TRBJ1-1; D may be TRBD1 (5 bases). V was trimmed by 0 bases and J by 0 bases, leaving 8 bases between them. Germline-derived CDR1 and CDR2 are SGHDN and FVKESK. CDR3 size: 15 residues. CDR3 coding DNA: TGTGCCAGCAGCCAAGACTCGACAGTGAACACTGAAGCTTTCTTT. It yields the protein CASSQDSTVNTEAFF. Complete variable domain (other parts from reference TRBV14 and TRBJ1-1): EAGVTQFPSHSVIEKGQTVTLRCDPISGHDNLYWYRRVMGKEIKFLLHFVKESKQDESGMPNNRFLAERTGGTYSTLKVQPAELEDSGVYFCASSQDSTVNTEAFFGQGTRLTVV.

This clonotype was observed a handful of times. V is TRBV12-3 or TRBV12-4 and J is TRBJ2-1; 7 bases fit TRBD2. CDR3 size: 17 residues. Trimming at V came to 3 bases and at J to 4 bases, leaving 12 bases not matched to a gene. Written as DNA, the CDR3 is TGTGCCAGCAGTTTGGGGGAGGGGAACGCGCCTTACAATGAGCAGTTCTTC. Its translation is CASSLGEGNAPYNEQFF.

There are a few counts of this clonotype. The chain joins TRBV27 to TRBJ1-1; the D gene is possibly TRBD1 (5 bases). The CDR3 covers 15 residues. The V end lost 6 bases, the J end lost 1 base, and 15 bases lay between the germline ends. Germline V gives CDR1 MNHEY, CDR2 SMNVEV (reference sequence). CDR3 sequence reads: CASSLTGLQNTEAFF. The DNA of the CDR3 is TGTGCCAGCAGCCTCACGGGACTGCAGAACACTGAAGCTTTCTTT.

The rearrangement uses TRBV5-1 and TRBJ2-2; D gene ambiguous. Germline V gene sequence: CDR1 SGHRS, CDR2 YFSETQ. V was pared by 4 bases and J by 4 bases, with 20 bases between. The CDR3 is made up of 17 amino acids. The CDR3 protein is CASSPARSSYATGELFF. The CDR3 DNA reads TGCGCCAGCAGCCCGGCAAGGTCGTCCTACGCCACCGGGGAGCTGTTTTTT.

J is TRBJ2-1 and V is TRBV14, with D unresolved. Deletions cut 3 bases from V and 8 bases from J, with 5 bases between. The CDR3 has 11 residues. Germline CDR1 SGHDN, CDR2 FVKESK. The CDR3 coding sequence is TGTGCCAGCAGCCATGGACATGAGCAGTTCTTC. Its protein is CASSHGHEQFF.

This chain connects TRBV11-2 to TRBJ2-1; the D call may be TRBD1 or TRBD2 (5 bases each). Trimming pared 7 bases from V and 6 bases from J, leaving 19 bases between. The CDR3 spans 15 residues. CDR1 is SGHAT, CDR2 FQNNGV, per germline. The CDR3 DNA reads TGTGCCAGCAACTCCGGGACGCAAGACCCCAATGAGCAGTTCTTC. It specifies CASNSGTQDPNEQFF.

This clonotype has only a few counts. This chain uses TRBV20-1 with TRBJ1-1, with 8 nucleotides matching TRBD1. Germline values: CDR1 DFQATT, CDR2 SNEGSKA (reference sequence). The CDR3 runs 17 residues. The J segment lost 1 base and the V segment lost 0 bases, leaving 10 bases of the junction unmatched. This CDR3 is CSARDLWTGPTNTEAFF. For the CDR3, the DNA is TGCAGTGCTAGAGATCTTTGGACAGGGCCTACGAACACTGAAGCTTTCTTT.